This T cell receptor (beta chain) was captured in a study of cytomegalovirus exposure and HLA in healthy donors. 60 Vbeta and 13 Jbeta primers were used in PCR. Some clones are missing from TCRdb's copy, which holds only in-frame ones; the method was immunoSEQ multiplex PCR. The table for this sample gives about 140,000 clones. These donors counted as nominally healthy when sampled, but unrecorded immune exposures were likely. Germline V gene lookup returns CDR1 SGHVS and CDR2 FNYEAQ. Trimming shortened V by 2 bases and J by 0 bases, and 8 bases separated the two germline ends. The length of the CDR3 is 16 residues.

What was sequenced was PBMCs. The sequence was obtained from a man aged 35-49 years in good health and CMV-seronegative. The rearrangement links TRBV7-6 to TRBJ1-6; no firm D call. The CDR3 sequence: CASSLSVSSYNSPLHF. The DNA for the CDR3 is TGTGCCAGCAGCTTATCGGTAAGCTCCTATAATTCACCCCTCCACTTT.